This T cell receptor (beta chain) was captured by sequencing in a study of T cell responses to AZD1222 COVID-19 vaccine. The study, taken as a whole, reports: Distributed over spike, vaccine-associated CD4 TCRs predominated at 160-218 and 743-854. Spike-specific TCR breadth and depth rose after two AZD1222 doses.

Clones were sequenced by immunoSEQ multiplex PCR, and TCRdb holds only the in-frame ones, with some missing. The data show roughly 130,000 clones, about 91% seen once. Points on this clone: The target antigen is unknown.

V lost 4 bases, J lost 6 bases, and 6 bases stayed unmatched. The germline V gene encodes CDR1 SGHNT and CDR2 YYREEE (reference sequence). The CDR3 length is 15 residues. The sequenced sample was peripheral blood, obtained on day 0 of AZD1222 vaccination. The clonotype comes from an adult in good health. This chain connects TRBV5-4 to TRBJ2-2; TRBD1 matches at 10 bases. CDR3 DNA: TGTGCCAGCAGCGCGACAGGGGGCATACCCGGGGAGCTGTTTTTT. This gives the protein CASSATGGIPGELFF.